This T cell receptor beta chain was sequenced for a study of vaccination and CD4 T cells after COVID-19. For the study at large: Sampling that followed vaccination took place a median around 71 days after dose two, within a range of 14 to 241. The stimulus for the cells was overlapping spike peptides derived from SARS-CoV-2, HCoV-NL63, HCoV-OC43 and HCoV-229E. Study conclusions and caveats: Spike mono-reactivity was found in 304 of the 307 vaccine-specific clones identified in convalescent patients.

Sample share makes this clonotype medium-sized. Its antigen remains unidentified. Described treatment: approximately 9-day PBMC culture with coronavirus spike peptide pools or control peptides (ViraFEST assay). Researchers used the Oncomine TCR Beta short-read assay to sequence DNA from cultured CD4+ T cells. TCRdb reanalysed the PCR reads using MiXCR and keeps one entry per CDR3 protein. The sample includes about 7,000 distinct CDR3 sequences, about 25% of them seen just once. This CDR3 has 14 residues. Germline V CDR1 and CDR2: DFQATT, SNEGSKA (reference sequence). The V and J ends lost 4 bases and 3 bases respectively, with 13 bases between them.

J is TRBJ2-4 and V is TRBV20-1; possible D gene TRBD2, 7 bases. The material sequenced was CD4+ T cells from blood, cultured in vitro, taken after SARS-CoV-2 vaccination. This sequence originates from a human donor who had recovered from COVID-19. CDR3 bases: TGCAGTGCTATAGGGGGGGGCGGCAAAAACATTCAGTACTTC. Residues: CSAIGGGGKNIQYF.